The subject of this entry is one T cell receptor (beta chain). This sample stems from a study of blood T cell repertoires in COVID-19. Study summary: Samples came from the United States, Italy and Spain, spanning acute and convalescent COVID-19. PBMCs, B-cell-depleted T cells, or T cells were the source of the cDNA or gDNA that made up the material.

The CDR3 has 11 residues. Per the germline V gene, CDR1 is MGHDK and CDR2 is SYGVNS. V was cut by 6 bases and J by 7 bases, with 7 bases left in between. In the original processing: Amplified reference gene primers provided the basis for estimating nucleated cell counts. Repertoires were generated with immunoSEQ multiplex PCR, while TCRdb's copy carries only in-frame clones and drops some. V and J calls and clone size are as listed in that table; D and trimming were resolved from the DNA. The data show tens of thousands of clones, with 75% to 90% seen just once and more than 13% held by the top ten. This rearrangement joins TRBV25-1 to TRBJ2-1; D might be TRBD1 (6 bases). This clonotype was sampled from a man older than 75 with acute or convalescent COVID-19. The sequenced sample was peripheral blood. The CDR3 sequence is CASSQGNEQFF. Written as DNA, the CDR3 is TGTGCCAGCAGCCAGGGGAATGAGCAGTTCTTC.